The 9 T cell receptor beta chains below were found in one sample sequenced in a study of CD8 T cells in Susac syndrome. The RNA, about 0.5 to 1 ug, was put through reverse transcription using random hexamers. TCRdb independently ran MiXCR on the immunoSEQ multiplex PCR reads; one entry per CDR3 protein. Of 250,000 to 300,000 distinct CDR3 sequences in the sample, 85% are singletons; the top ten hold roughly 0.21%. Sequenced input: CD8+ T cells from PBMCs. All receptors derive from a human donor with multiple sclerosis.

The sample holds one count of this clonotype. This chain joins TRBV4-2 and TRBJ2-6; no reliable D call. Trimming stripped 1 base from V and 2 bases from J, with 15 bases between. Looked up from germline, CDR1 is LGHNA and CDR2 is YNFKEQ. The CDR3 covers 18 residues. The CDR3 DNA reads as TGTGCCAGCAGCCAAGGGTGGGGTGGAGACACTGGGGCCAACGTCCTGACTTTC. This translates into CASSQGWGGDTGANVLTF.

The chain couples TRBV4-3 to TRBJ2-7; D remains unclear. Germline loops: CDR1 LGHNA, CDR2 YSLEER. Trimming took 0 bases from V and 3 from J, leaving 15 bases between them. This CDR3 contains 16 residues. The CDR3 region has the DNA TGCGCCAGCAGCCAAGATCGACGCCAGACGAACTACGAGCAGTACTTC. Protein: CASSQDRRQTNYEQYF.

The chain links TRBV24-1 to TRBJ2-2; TRBD1 agrees at 9 bases. CDR3 size: 14 residues. V trimming: 0 bases; J trimming: 15 bases; junction bases outside the gene matches: 7. Germline CDR1 KGHDR, CDR2 SFDVKD. The chain's CDR3 is CATSDLNRGRRLFF. CDR3 nucleotide sequence: TGTGCCACCAGTGATTTGAACAGGGGGCGGAGGTTGTTTTTT.

V gene TRBV4-3 combines with J gene TRBJ2-7, with 7 bases lining up with TRBD2. The V gene's germline CDR1 is LGHNA and CDR2 YSLEER. The CDR3 length is 14 residues. V lost 4 bases and J lost 6; bases outside the gene matches: 9. The CDR3 sequence: CASSLRTSRPEQYF. As DNA, the CDR3 is TGCGCCAGCAGCCTACGGACTAGTCGGCCCGAGCAGTACTTC.

This clonotype showed up just a few times. V gene TRBV7-6 combines with J gene TRBJ2-7, with D hard to call. V was cut by 2 bases and J by 5 bases, with 10 bases left in between. This CDR3 is built from 13 residues. The germline gives CDR1 SGHVS, CDR2 FNYEAQ. CDR3 region: CASSLSGGDEQYF. The DNA for the CDR3 is TGTGCCAGCAGCTTATCGGGTGGGGACGAGCAGTACTTC.

The rearrangement uses TRBV28 and TRBJ1-1; D gene uncertain. Germline CDR1 reads MDHEN; CDR2 reads SYDVKM. V was clipped by 3 bases and J by 1 base, with 6 bases between them. The CDR3 is 13 amino acids. The CDR3 loop is CASSFSPNTEAFF. The CDR3 region has the DNA TGTGCCAGCAGTTTCTCTCCGAACACTGAAGCTTTCTTT.

The J gene is TRBJ2-3, the V gene TRBV20-1; the match to TRBD2 covers 9 bases. The germline CDR1 and CDR2 sequences are DFQATT and SNEGSKA (reference sequence). The CDR3 totals 15 residues. J was trimmed by 2 bases and V by 2 bases; bases with no gene match: 5. This CDR3 reads CSARTGLAPTDTQYF. CDR3 DNA sequence: TGCAGTGCTAGAACCGGACTAGCGCCCACAGATACGCAGTATTTT.

The gene calls are TRBV25-1 and TRBJ1-3, with D perhaps matching TRBD1 (5 bases). The CDR3 has 15 residues. Trimming cost V 4 bases and J 0 bases, with 10 bases left between them. The germline gives CDR1 MGHDK, CDR2 SYGVNS. The CDR3 bases are TGTGCCAGCAGTGGGGGCAGCTACTCTGGAAACACCATATATTTT. Its protein is CASSGGSYSGNTIYF.

The V call is TRBV20-1, the J call TRBJ2-5; possible D gene TRBD2, 6 bases. This CDR3 region has 13 residues. Germline CDR1 DFQATT, CDR2 SNEGSKA (reference sequence). Deletions cut 3 bases from V and 5 bases from J, with 13 bases between. This CDR3 reads CSARSLGSETQYF. CDR3 sequence (DNA): TGCAGTGCTAGGTCCCTCGGGAGCGAGACCCAGTACTTC.